The rows below give T cell receptor beta chains drawn from one sample of a study of brain T cells in children with intractable seizures. Assay: immunoSEQ multiplex PCR; the TCRdb copy retains only in-frame clones and omits some. The data show about 350,000 clones, about 93% seen once. Sequencing used peripheral blood, obtained roughly 5 months after surgery. All receptors come from a boy less than two years old with tuberous sclerosis and intractable seizures. Each CDR3 is given with its conserved first and last residue. The D gene is left open where the match is weak. Some rows have no size entry. The others give once, few or many, or a class for an expanded clone.

V gene: TRBV6-5; D gene: -; clone size: -; J gene: TRBJ1-1; CDR3 length: 15; CDR3 DNA: TGTGCCAGCAGCGGGAGGGGAGCCATGAACACTGAAGCTTTCTTT; CDR3 protein: CASSGRGAMNTEAFF
V gene: TRBV6-6; D gene: -; clone size: -; J gene: TRBJ2-7; CDR3 length: 14; CDR3 DNA: TGTGCCAGCAGTTACTCAACCGGGGTCCACGAGCAGTACTTC; CDR3 protein: CASSYSTGVHEQYF
V gene: TRBV15; D gene: -; clone size: -; J gene: TRBJ2-7; CDR3 length: 12; CDR3 DNA: TGTGCCACCAGCCTCCCTTGGGGCGAGCAGTACTTC; CDR3 protein: CATSLPWGEQYF
V gene: TRBV6-5; D gene: TRBD1; clone size: -; J gene: TRBJ1-5; CDR3 length: 15; CDR3 DNA: TGTGCCAGCCTGCTCGGGACAGAGTTTAGTCAGCCCCAGCATTTT; CDR3 protein: CASLLGTEFSQPQHF
V gene: TRBV30; D gene: -; clone size: -; J gene: TRBJ1-6; CDR3 length: 14; CDR3 DNA: TGTGCCTGGGAAAGGGGCTCCTATAATTCACCCCTCCACTTT; CDR3 protein: CAWERGSYNSPLHF
V gene: TRBV18; D gene: -; clone size: -; J gene: TRBJ2-1; CDR3 length: 16; CDR3 DNA: TGTGCCAGCTCACCAGTCGGACTTAGCTCCTACAATGAGCAGTTCTTC; CDR3 protein: CASSPVGLSSYNEQFF
V gene: TRBV5-1; D gene: -; clone size: -; J gene: TRBJ1-4; CDR3 length: 15; CDR3 DNA: TGCGCCAGCAGCTTGGAGGTCCCAACTAATGAAAAACTGTTTTTT; CDR3 protein: CASSLEVPTNEKLFF
V gene: TRBV6-5; D gene: -; clone size: -; J gene: TRBJ1-1; CDR3 length: 13; CDR3 DNA: TGTGCCAGCAGTTACTCACAGGGCACTGAAGCTTTCTTT; CDR3 protein: CASSYSQGTEAFF
V gene: TRBV4-1; D gene: -; clone size: -; J gene: TRBJ2-3; CDR3 length: 15; CDR3 DNA: TGCGCCAGCAGCCAAGATTCGGGATCCACAGATACGCAGTATTTT; CDR3 protein: CASSQDSGSTDTQYF
V gene: TRBV21-1; D gene: -; clone size: -; J gene: TRBJ1-3; CDR3 length: 14; CDR3 DNA: TGTGCCAGCTATGGGTCCCTCTCTGGAAACACCATATATTTT; CDR3 protein: CASYGSLSGNTIYF
V gene: TRBV5-4; D gene: -; clone size: -; J gene: TRBJ2-5; CDR3 length: 17; CDR3 DNA: TGTGCCAGCAGCATCCACCCACTACCCAGATCGGGGGAGACCCAGTACTTC; CDR3 protein: CASSIHPLPRSGETQYF
V gene: TRBV7-2; D gene: -; clone size: -; J gene: TRBJ2-1; CDR3 length: 13; CDR3 DNA: TGTGCCAGCAGCCAAACAGGGTACAATGAGCAGTTCTTC; CDR3 protein: CASSQTGYNEQFF
V gene: TRBV6-1; D gene: -; clone size: -; J gene: TRBJ1-3; CDR3 length: 14; CDR3 DNA: TGTGCCAGCAGTGAGGGTTCTTCTGGAAACACCATATATTTT; CDR3 protein: CASSEGSSGNTIYF
V gene: TRBV7-9; D gene: -; clone size: -; J gene: TRBJ1-4; CDR3 length: 14; CDR3 DNA: TGTGCCAGCCACAGACCGGGGTTGAATGAAAAACTGTTTTTT; CDR3 protein: CASHRPGLNEKLFF
V gene: TRBV28; D gene: TRBD1; clone size: -; J gene: TRBJ2-7; CDR3 length: 14; CDR3 DNA: TGTGCCAGCAGTTTAGGGACAGGGCCCTACGAGCAGTACTTC; CDR3 protein: CASSLGTGPYEQYF
V gene: TRBV13; D gene: TRBD1; clone size: -; J gene: TRBJ1-2; CDR3 length: 15; CDR3 DNA: TGTGCCAGCAGCCCCACCGGACAGGCCAACTATGGCTACACCTTC; CDR3 protein: CASSPTGQANYGYTF
V gene: TRBV28; D gene: TRBD1; clone size: -; J gene: TRBJ2-6; CDR3 length: 18; CDR3 DNA: TGTGCCAGCAGTATGGATGCGACAGGGTCTTCTGGGGCCAACGTCCTGACTTTC; CDR3 protein: CASSMDATGSSGANVLTF
V gene: TRBV6-5; D gene: TRBD1; clone size: -; J gene: TRBJ1-2; CDR3 length: 15; CDR3 DNA: TGTGCCAGCAGGAAAGGGGACAGCAGTCGATATGGCTACACCTTC; CDR3 protein: CASRKGDSSRYGYTF
V gene: TRBV19; D gene: TRBD2; clone size: -; J gene: TRBJ2-7; CDR3 length: 15; CDR3 DNA: TGTGCCAGTAGTATAGCCACTAGCGGATCCTACGAGCAGTACTTC; CDR3 protein: CASSIATSGSYEQYF
V gene: TRBV19; D gene: -; clone size: -; J gene: TRBJ1-2; CDR3 length: 13; CDR3 DNA: TGTGCCAGTAGTACCACAGGAGCGCATGGCTACACCTTC; CDR3 protein: CASSTTGAHGYTF
V gene: TRBV5-6; D gene: -; clone size: -; J gene: TRBJ2-7; CDR3 length: 14; CDR3 DNA: TGTGCCAGCAGCTTTCGGCAGAGGTTATACGAGCAGTACTTC; CDR3 protein: CASSFRQRLYEQYF
V gene: TRBV19; D gene: -; clone size: -; J gene: TRBJ1-5; CDR3 length: 17; CDR3 DNA: TGTGCCAGTAGTCCGAAAGCGAACAAATATAGCAATCAGCCCCAGCATTTT; CDR3 protein: CASSPKANKYSNQPQHF
V gene: TRBV2; D gene: -; clone size: few; J gene: TRBJ1-5; CDR3 length: 14; CDR3 DNA: TGTGCCAGCAGTGGACACTATAGCAATCAGCCCCAGCATTTT; CDR3 protein: CASSGHYSNQPQHF
V gene: TRBV18; D gene: -; clone size: once; J gene: TRBJ2-1; CDR3 length: 16; CDR3 DNA: TGTGCCAGCTCACCACTGATCGGGAGTATTCCGAATGAGCAGTTCTTC; CDR3 protein: CASSPLIGSIPNEQFF
V gene: TRBV29-1; D gene: TRBD2; clone size: -; J gene: TRBJ2-3; CDR3 length: 15; CDR3 DNA: TGCAGCGTTGAAGTTGCGGGAGACAACACAGATACGCAGTATTTT; CDR3 protein: CSVEVAGDNTDTQYF
V gene: TRBV5-1; D gene: -; clone size: -; J gene: TRBJ2-7; CDR3 length: 14; CDR3 DNA: TGCGCCAGCAGCTTGGGGCAGGGATCCTACGAGCAGTACTTC; CDR3 protein: CASSLGQGSYEQYF
V gene: TRBV2; D gene: -; clone size: -; J gene: TRBJ1-6; CDR3 length: 11; CDR3 DNA: TGTGCCAGCAGAAGCACACCACCCCTCCACTTT; CDR3 protein: CASRSTPPLHF
V gene: TRBV2; D gene: -; clone size: few; J gene: TRBJ1-2; CDR3 length: 16; CDR3 DNA: TGTGCCAGCAGTGTCGATACCCGGGACTTCCTCTATGGCTACACCTTC; CDR3 protein: CASSVDTRDFLYGYTF
V gene: TRBV3-1/TRBV3-2; D gene: -; clone size: -; J gene: TRBJ1-2; CDR3 length: 15; CDR3 DNA: TGTGCCAGCAGCCAAGATAGACGGCTACTCTATGGCTACACCTTC; CDR3 protein: CASSQDRRLLYGYTF
V gene: TRBV7-2; D gene: -; clone size: -; J gene: TRBJ2-7; CDR3 length: 15; CDR3 DNA: TGTGCCAGCAGCTTAGGACTAGGCAACTCCTACGAGCAGTACTTC; CDR3 protein: CASSLGLGNSYEQYF
V gene: TRBV30; D gene: TRBD2; clone size: -; J gene: TRBJ2-7; CDR3 length: 17; CDR3 DNA: TGTGCCTGGAGTGACAAACGAAACCGGGACTACTCCTACGAGCAGTACTTC; CDR3 protein: CAWSDKRNRDYSYEQYF
V gene: TRBV3-1/TRBV3-2; D gene: -; clone size: -; J gene: TRBJ2-1; CDR3 length: 13; CDR3 DNA: TGTGCCAGCAGCCATGCTAGCTCCTATGAGCAGTTCTTC; CDR3 protein: CASSHASSYEQFF
V gene: TRBV5-6; D gene: -; clone size: -; J gene: TRBJ2-5; CDR3 length: 14; CDR3 DNA: TGTGCCAGCAGCTTAGACCTCATCGCCGAGACCCAGTACTTC; CDR3 protein: CASSLDLIAETQYF
V gene: TRBV7-6; D gene: -; clone size: few; J gene: TRBJ2-1; CDR3 length: 17; CDR3 DNA: TGTGCCAGCAGCTCCCTAGGGGGAAGGAGCTCCTACAATGAGCAGTTCTTC; CDR3 protein: CASSSLGGRSSYNEQFF
V gene: TRBV5-4; D gene: TRBD1; clone size: -; J gene: TRBJ1-2; CDR3 length: 16; CDR3 DNA: TGTGCCAGCAGCCCTGGGTGGACAGGGCCTAACTATGGCTACACCTTC; CDR3 protein: CASSPGWTGPNYGYTF
V gene: TRBV5-4; D gene: -; clone size: -; J gene: TRBJ1-6; CDR3 length: 18; CDR3 DNA: TGTGCCAGCAGCTTGTCTCTACAGGGACACGTCTATAATTCACCCCTCCACTTT; CDR3 protein: CASSLSLQGHVYNSPLHF
V gene: TRBV7-9; D gene: -; clone size: -; J gene: TRBJ1-2; CDR3 length: 15; CDR3 DNA: TGTGCCAGCAGCTCACGGGACACCGAGGGCTATGGCTACACCTTC; CDR3 protein: CASSSRDTEGYGYTF
V gene: TRBV24-1; D gene: TRBD1; clone size: -; J gene: TRBJ1-1; CDR3 length: 15; CDR3 DNA: TGTGCCACCAGTGATTTAGGACAGGGACACACTGAAGCTTTCTTT; CDR3 protein: CATSDLGQGHTEAFF
V gene: TRBV5-1; D gene: -; clone size: many; J gene: TRBJ2-3; CDR3 length: 16; CDR3 DNA: TGCGCCAGCAGCTTGGAAGGGGGAGGGCCCCCAGATACGCAGTATTTT; CDR3 protein: CASSLEGGGPPDTQYF
V gene: TRBV5-4; D gene: TRBD2; clone size: -; J gene: TRBJ2-3; CDR3 length: 17; CDR3 DNA: TGTGCCAGCAGCTCCGGACTAGCGGGGGGGAGCACAGATACGCAGTATTTT; CDR3 protein: CASSSGLAGGSTDTQYF
V gene: TRBV9; D gene: -; clone size: -; J gene: TRBJ1-5; CDR3 length: 13; CDR3 DNA: TGTGCCAGCAGCCCTAACCCTGATCAGCCCCAGCATTTT; CDR3 protein: CASSPNPDQPQHF
V gene: TRBV6-1; D gene: -; clone size: -; J gene: TRBJ1-5; CDR3 length: 14; CDR3 DNA: TGTGCCAGCAGTGAAGTCAGGTCAACCCAGCCCCAGCATTTT; CDR3 protein: CASSEVRSTQPQHF
V gene: TRBV14; D gene: -; clone size: -; J gene: TRBJ1-3; CDR3 length: 12; CDR3 DNA: TGTGCCTCCAGCAGCCTGTGGAACACCATATATTTT; CDR3 protein: CASSSLWNTIYF
V gene: TRBV11-2; D gene: -; clone size: -; J gene: TRBJ1-1; CDR3 length: 14; CDR3 DNA: TGTGCCAGCACCCCCGGGGGCAGGAACACTGAAGCTTTCTTT; CDR3 protein: CASTPGGRNTEAFF
V gene: TRBV12-3/TRBV12-4; D gene: -; clone size: -; J gene: TRBJ1-2; CDR3 length: 13; CDR3 DNA: TGTGCCAGCAGTAACTCAGGGAGCTATGGCTACACCTTC; CDR3 protein: CASSNSGSYGYTF
V gene: TRBV30; D gene: -; clone size: -; J gene: TRBJ1-3; CDR3 length: 15; CDR3 DNA: TGTGCCTGGAATTCAGGGGCGAGAGGTGGAAACACCATATATTTT; CDR3 protein: CAWNSGARGGNTIYF